This TCR beta chain was found in a study of persistence of HIV-infected CD4 T cells. The stimulus was an HIV-1 Gag 15-mer peptide pool, 0.85 to 1 ug/peptide/mL. CD40L-negative CD69-negative CD45RO-high memory CD4+ T cells were sorted as populations depleted of antigen-responding cells. V trimming: 3 bases; J trimming: 4 bases; junction bases outside the gene matches: 3. The CDR3 extends over 15 amino acids. The V gene's germline CDR1 is LNHDA and CDR2 SQIVND (reference sequence). This clone was seen only a few times. Its specificity is unknown. Additional DNA sequences in this sample encode the identical CDR3. The immunoSEQ assay was version 4, run in survey mode. Clones were read by immunoSEQ multiplex PCR, and TCRdb kept only the in-frame ones, dropping some. The table shows over 60,000 clones, with under 80% occurring only once.

This clonotype was sampled from an adult man with HIV who was CMV-seropositive. The specimen was CD4+ T cells sorted from PBMCs after approximately 20-hour stimulation, collected from a patient who received antiretroviral therapy. The chain uses TRBV19 and TRBJ1-5, with 10 bases that match TRBD1. Here the CDR3 reads CASSIWGQGNQPQHF. CDR3 sequence (DNA): TGTGCCAGTAGTATTTGGGGACAGGGGAATCAGCCCCAGCATTTT.